These 14 T cell receptor beta chains were all obtained from the same sample, sequenced in a study of T cell responses to AZD1222 COVID-19 vaccine (dated by TCRdb to the early 2020s). The sample's time point label, decoded: baseline before first vaccination. The library came from the immunoSEQ multiplex PCR assay. This is the immuneACCESS table as TCRdb keeps it, with only in-frame sequences that have V and J called. A part of the clones is gone; compared with another copy, unresolved V genes explain less than half, and the rest is unexplained. In all, the sample holds roughly 120,000 clones, and about 88% of those were seen once. The ten top clones hold 2% to 2.5% of the sample. The sequences come from peripheral blood, collected on day 0 of AZD1222 vaccination. These receptors originate from an adult in good health.

The chain joins TRBV6-5 to TRBJ2-5, with D perhaps matching TRBD1 (8 bases). With 6 bases removed from V and 6 bases from J, the gap between germline ends came to 20 bases. There are 15 residues in the CDR3. CDR1 is MNHEY, CDR2 SVGAGI, per germline. This chain's CDR3 is CASSQGGGQAKTQYF. The CDR3 DNA reads as TGTGCCAGCAGCCAGGGGGGGGGACAGGCAAAGACCCAGTACTTC.

The chain couples TRBV5-1 to TRBJ1-1; 9 bases agree with TRBD1. The length of the CDR3 is 14 residues. V lost 6 bases, J lost 4 bases, and 7 bases stayed unmatched. Germline lookup yields CDR1 SGHRS and CDR2 YFSETQ. Here the CDR3 DNA reads TGCGCCAGCAACGCCGGGACAGGGAGCACTGAAGCTTTCTTT. It yields the protein CASNAGTGSTEAFF.

The J gene is TRBJ2-1, the V gene TRBV7-8, with 7 bases identical to TRBD1. With 5 bases clipped from V and 3 bases from J, the junction kept 7 bases outside the gene matches. This CDR3 comprises 15 residues. CDR1 is SGHVS and CDR2 is FQNEAQ in the germline V gene. CDR3 in DNA: TGTGCCAGCAGCCAGGGGACAGAGAGCTACAATGAGCAGTTCTTC. Its protein product is CASSQGTESYNEQFF.

This CDR3 is CASSVPLSNSPLHF. The CDR3 DNA sequence: TGTGCCAGCAGTGTTCCGCTTTCCAATTCACCCCTCCACTTT. This chain connects TRBV27 to TRBJ1-6; D remains unclear. The germline gives CDR1 MNHEY, CDR2 SMNVEV (reference sequence). V was trimmed by 5 bases and J by 7 bases, leaving 12 bases between them. The CDR3 runs 14 residues.

This clone was detected only once. V and J are TRBV7-3 and TRBJ1-1; D perhaps matches TRBD1 (5 bases). Germline lookup yields CDR1 SGHTA and CDR2 FQGTGA. V lost 1 base, J lost 5 bases, and 14 bases lay in between. CDR3 length: 15 residues. The CDR3: CASSLRAAGRTEAFF. CDR3 DNA: TGTGCCAGCAGCTTAAGGGCTGCAGGGCGGACTGAAGCTTTCTTT.

This chain uses TRBV19 with TRBJ2-2; TRBD2 matches 9 bases. Germline trimming cut 1 base from V and 0 bases from J; bases unmatched to any gene: 0. Looked up from germline, CDR1 is LNHDA and CDR2 is SQIVND (reference sequence). The CDR3 loop spans 16 amino acids. The CDR3 DNA reads TGTGCCAGTAGTATAGGACTAGCGGCGAACACCGGGGAGCTGTTTTTT. The encoded protein is CASSIGLAANTGELFF.

The V gene is TRBV10-1, the J gene TRBJ2-3; TRBD2 aligns across 13 bases. This CDR3 spans 18 amino acids. The V and J ends lost 2 bases and 4 bases, in that order; junction bases with no gene match: 9. Looked up from germline, CDR1 is WNHNN and CDR2 is SYGVQD (reference sequence). CDR3 coding DNA: TGCGCCAGCAGTGAGGGGAGGACTAGCGGGAGTCGGGCAGATACGCAGTATTTT. It translates to CASSEGRTSGSRADTQYF.

The V and J genes are TRBV5-1 and TRBJ1-1; 7 positions match TRBD1. CDR3 size: 15 residues. V lost 5 bases, J lost 4 bases, and 11 bases stayed unmatched. Germline values: CDR1 SGHRS, CDR2 YFSETQ. For the CDR3, the DNA is TGCGCCAGCAGGGTGATCGACAGGGAGGCCACTGAAGCTTTCTTT. Translated: CASRVIDREATEAFF.

V is TRBV10-3 and J is TRBJ2-7, with 9 nucleotides matching TRBD1. Germline CDR1 reads ENHRY; CDR2 reads SYGVKD. The CDR3 extends over 15 amino acids. J was trimmed by 5 bases and V by 3 bases; bases with no gene match: 8. The CDR3 bases are TGTGCCATCAGTGACCCGGACAGGGGTGGTAACGAGCAGTACTTC. As protein: CAISDPDRGGNEQYF.

J is TRBJ1-4 and V is TRBV4-2, with D tentatively TRBD1 (5 bases). Germline loops: CDR1 LGHNA, CDR2 YNFKEQ. The CDR3 contains 14 residues. Deletions cut 7 bases from V and 13 bases from J, with 22 bases between. CDR3 coding DNA: TGTGCCAGCACCCTCCCGGGACCCGGCCGGCGACTGTTTTTT. It encodes CASTLPGPGRRLFF.

The J gene is TRBJ2-7, the V gene TRBV5-1; the D is unclear. V lost 4 bases and J lost 6, with 14 bases in between. Germline V lookup: CDR1 SGHRS, CDR2 YFSETQ. This CDR3 has 13 residues. The CDR3 DNA reads TGCGCCAGCAGCGCCCCCGGTTCGTCCGAGCAGTACTTC. Translating it yields CASSAPGSSEQYF. The variable domain in full, with the rest retrieved from reference TRBV5-1 and TRBJ2-7, is KAGVTQTPRYLIKTRGQQVTLSCSPISGHRSVSWYQQTPGQGLQFLFEYFSETQRNKGNFPGRFSGRQFSNSRSEMNVSTLELGDSALYLCASSAPGSSEQYFGPGTRLTVT.

The rearrangement uses TRBV19 and TRBJ2-1; TRBD2 matches 14 bases. The V segment lost 4 bases and the J segment 7 bases; nucleotides outside the gene matches: 12. Germline CDR1 LNHDA, CDR2 SQIVND (reference sequence). The length of the CDR3 is 18 residues. The CDR3, as DNA: TGTGCCAGTAGTACCAGGGGTGGGACTAGCGGGAGTAGGAATGAGCAGTTCTTC. This translates into CASSTRGGTSGSRNEQFF.

The chain links TRBV6-5 to TRBJ1-4; D is ambiguous. Trimming took off 2 bases at V and 5 bases at J, with 6 bases between the two ends. The CDR3 loop spans 13 amino acids. The germline CDR1 and CDR2 sequences are MNHEY and SVGAGI. The CDR3 DNA reads TGTGCCAGCAGTTACCGCGGGAATGAAAAACTGTTTTTT. Amino acids: CASSYRGNEKLFF.

The rearrangement uses TRBV3-1 (or the pseudogene TRBV3-2) and TRBJ2-2, with 7 bases identical to TRBD1. V dropped 4 bases and J dropped 4; count of bases not matched to a gene: 9. Germline CDR1 reads LGHDT; CDR2 reads YNNKEL (reference sequence). There are 16 residues in the CDR3. CDR3 loop: CASSRSDRVATGELFF. The CDR3 coding sequence is TGTGCCAGCAGCCGATCCGACAGGGTGGCCACCGGGGAGCTGTTTTTT.